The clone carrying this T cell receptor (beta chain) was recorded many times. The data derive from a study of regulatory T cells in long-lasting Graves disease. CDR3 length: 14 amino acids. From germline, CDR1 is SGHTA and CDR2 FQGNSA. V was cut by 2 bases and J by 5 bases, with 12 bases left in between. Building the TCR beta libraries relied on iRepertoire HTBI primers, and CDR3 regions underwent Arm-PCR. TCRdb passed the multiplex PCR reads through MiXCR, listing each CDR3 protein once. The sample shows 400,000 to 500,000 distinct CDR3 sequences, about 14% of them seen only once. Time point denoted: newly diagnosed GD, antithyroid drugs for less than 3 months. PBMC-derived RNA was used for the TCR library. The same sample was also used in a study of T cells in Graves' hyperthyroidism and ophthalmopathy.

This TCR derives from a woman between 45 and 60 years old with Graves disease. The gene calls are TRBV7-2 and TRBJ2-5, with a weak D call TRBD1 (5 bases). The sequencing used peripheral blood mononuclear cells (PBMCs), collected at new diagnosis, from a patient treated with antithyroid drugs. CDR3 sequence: CASSLTGSGETQYF. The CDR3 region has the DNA TGTGCCAGCAGCTTAACAGGTTCAGGGGAGACCCAGTACTTC.